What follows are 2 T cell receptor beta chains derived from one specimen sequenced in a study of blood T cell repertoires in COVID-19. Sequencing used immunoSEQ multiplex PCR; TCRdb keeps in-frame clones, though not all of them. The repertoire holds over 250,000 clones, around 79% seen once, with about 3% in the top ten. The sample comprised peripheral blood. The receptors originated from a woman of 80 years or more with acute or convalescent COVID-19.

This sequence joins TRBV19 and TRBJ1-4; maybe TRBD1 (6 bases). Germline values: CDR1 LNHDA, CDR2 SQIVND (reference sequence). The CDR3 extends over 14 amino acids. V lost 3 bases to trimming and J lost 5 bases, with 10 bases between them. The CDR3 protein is CASSMGQWNEKLFF. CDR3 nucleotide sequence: TGTGCCAGTAGTATGGGACAATGGAATGAAAAACTGTTTTTT.

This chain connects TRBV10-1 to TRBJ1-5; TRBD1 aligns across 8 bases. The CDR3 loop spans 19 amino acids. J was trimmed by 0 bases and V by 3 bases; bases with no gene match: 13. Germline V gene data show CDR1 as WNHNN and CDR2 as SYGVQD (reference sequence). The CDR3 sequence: CASSEPNVGQGNSNQPQHF. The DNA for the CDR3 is TGCGCCAGCAGTGAACCGAATGTAGGACAGGGTAATAGCAATCAGCCCCAGCATTTT.